The 26 T cell receptor beta chains given below trace back to one sample, sequenced in a study of T cell responses to AZD1222 COVID-19 vaccine. Method: immunoSEQ multiplex PCR; TCRdb's copy keeps in-frame clones and lacks some. The data hold 140,000 to 150,000 clones, with 70% to 90% observed a single time. Sequenced here: peripheral blood, sampled 28 days after the second dose of the MenACWY control vaccine. These receptors were obtained from an adult who received the MenACWY meningococcal vaccine as a control.

This clone came up once. The chain couples TRBV2 to TRBJ2-1; D remains unclear. V shed 1 base and J shed 0 bases, with 7 bases lying between them. The CDR3 is made up of 15 amino acids. The V gene's germline CDR1 is SNHLY and CDR2 FYNNEI. The CDR3 here is CASSEEAPSYNEQFF. The CDR3 bases are TGTGCCAGCAGTGAAGAAGCTCCCTCCTACAATGAGCAGTTCTTC.

The genes are TRBV24-1 and TRBJ1-1; D is perhaps TRBD1 (5 bases). The CDR3 loop spans 14 amino acids. The germline V gene has CDR1 KGHDR and CDR2 SFDVKD. Trimming cost V 1 base and J 11 bases, with 16 bases left between them. The CDR3 sequence: CATSDFSEGSGAFF. CDR3 in DNA: TGTGCCACCAGTGATTTCTCCGAGGGGTCGGGCGCTTTCTTT.

This sequence joins TRBV7-2 and TRBJ1-1; D is possibly TRBD1 (5 bases). Trimming cost V 1 base and J 5 bases, with 11 bases left between them. This CDR3 has 14 amino acids. The germline CDR1 and CDR2 sequences are SGHTA and FQGNSA. The CDR3 loop is CASSLVGARTEAFF. In DNA form, the CDR3 reads TGTGCCAGCAGCTTAGTAGGGGCGCGGACTGAAGCTTTCTTT.

V gene TRBV7-2 combines with J gene TRBJ1-5; 8 nucleotides agree with TRBD1. Germline lookup yields CDR1 SGHTA and CDR2 FQGNSA. V shed 5 bases, J shed 1 base, and the junction held 10 bases outside the gene matches. The CDR3 is 17 amino acids. CDR3 protein: CASSARDRGGSNQPQHF. CDR3 nucleotide sequence: TGTGCCAGCAGCGCCCGCGACAGGGGTGGGAGCAATCAGCCCCAGCATTTT.

The chain carries TRBV5-1 and TRBJ1-5, with D tentatively TRBD1 (5 bases). Germline V gene data show CDR1 as SGHRS and CDR2 as YFSETQ. V lost 4 bases and J lost 3, with 14 bases in between. The CDR3 covers 15 residues. This chain's CDR3 is CASSPEPGVNQPQHF. CDR3 nucleotide sequence: TGCGCCAGCAGCCCAGAACCGGGGGTCAATCAGCCCCAGCATTTT.

This clone was counted only a few times. One end of the junction does not line up with germline, which may come from a read error. The gene calls are TRBV7-9 and TRBJ1-1; possibly TRBD1 for D (6 bases). Germline V lookup: CDR1 SEHNR, CDR2 FQNEAQ (reference sequence). The CDR3 totals 12 residues. The CDR3 sequence is CASNLGGQEAFF. DNA of the CDR3: TGTGCCAGCAACTTAGGAGGACAGGAAGCTTTCTTT. Variable domain in full (rest from reference TRBV7-9 and TRBJ1-1): DTGVSQNPRHKITKRGQNVTFRCDPISEHNRLYWYRQTLGQGPEFLTYFQNEAQLEKSRLLSDRFSAERPKGSFSTLEIQRTEQGDSAMYLCASNLGGQEAFFGQGTRLTVV.

The chain carries TRBV10-3 and TRBJ2-1, with 10 bases matching TRBD2. The CDR3 length is 14 residues. Germline V gene lookup returns CDR1 ENHRY and CDR2 SYGVKD. J was trimmed by 8 bases and V by 3 bases; bases with no gene match: 4. This CDR3 reads CAISDSSGSDEQFF. CDR3 sequence (DNA): TGTGCCATCAGTGATTCTAGCGGGAGTGATGAGCAGTTCTTC.

This rearrangement joins TRBV5-4 to TRBJ1-6; 9 positions agree with TRBD1. V lost 4 bases and J lost 12; bases outside the gene matches: 11. CDR1 is SGHNT and CDR2 is YYREEE in the germline V gene (reference sequence). The CDR3 extends over 15 amino acids. DNA for the CDR3: TGTGCCAGCAGCCCCTCCCGGACAGGGGACCGACCCCTCCACTTT. Translating gives CASSPSRTGDRPLHF.

The chain uses TRBV24-1 and TRBJ1-2, with a weak D call TRBD1 (6 bases). V was pared by 6 bases and J by 5 bases, with 12 bases between. Per the germline V gene, CDR1 is KGHDR and CDR2 is SFDVKD. CDR3 length: 13 amino acids. The CDR3 sequence is CATSLPGQYGYTF. CDR3 coding DNA: TGTGCCACCAGTTTGCCCGGACAGTATGGCTACACCTTC.

The chain is built from TRBV30 and TRBJ2-1; D may match TRBD1 or TRBD2 (5 bases each). This CDR3 region has 14 residues. Trimming shortened V by 2 bases and J by 10 bases, and 18 bases separated the two germline ends. Germline values: CDR1 GTSNPN, CDR2 SVGIG (reference sequence). In DNA, the CDR3 is TGTGCCTGGAGTAACGGGGCCCGAAGGGGCGAGCAGTTCTTC. Protein product: CAWSNGARRGEQFF. The complete variable domain, with remaining parts taken from reference TRBV30 and TRBJ2-1, reads SQTIHQWPATLVQPVGSPLSLECTVEGTSNPNLYWYRQAAGRGLQLLFYSVGIGQISSEVPQNLSASRPQDRQFILSSKKLLLSDSGFYLCAWSNGARRGEQFFGPGTRLTVL.

This chain joins TRBV29-1 and TRBJ2-7; no firm D call. Germline CDR1 and CDR2: SQVTM and ANQGSEA. The CDR3 contains 13 residues. V dropped 0 bases and J dropped 2 bases, with 8 bases sitting between them. CDR3 DNA: TGCAGCGTTGAAGATCGCGGTACCTACGAGCAGTACTTC. Amino acids: CSVEDRGTYEQYF.

The J gene is TRBJ2-7, the V gene TRBV11-3, with D perhaps TRBD1 (6 bases). This CDR3 has 13 amino acids. Per the germline V gene, CDR1 is SGHNT and CDR2 is YENEEA. Trimming cost V 6 bases and J 1 base, with 10 bases left between them. CDR3 in amino acids: CASSSGQSYEQYF. Written as DNA, the CDR3 is TGTGCCAGCAGTAGTGGACAGTCCTACGAGCAGTACTTC.

The chain is built from TRBV4-2 and TRBJ1-2; 9 bases agree with TRBD1. Germline V gene sequence: CDR1 LGHNA, CDR2 YNFKEQ. Trimming cost V 1 base and J 7 bases; bases outside gene matches: 7. The CDR3 covers 15 residues. CDR3: CASSQVEGQGTGYTF. The CDR3 DNA is TGTGCCAGCAGCCAAGTTGAGGGACAGGGTACTGGCTACACCTTC.

V and J are TRBV27 and TRBJ2-3; D is unresolved. The CDR3 totals 15 residues. Germline V gene sequence: CDR1 MNHEY, CDR2 SMNVEV (reference sequence). V lost 4 bases to trimming and J lost 1 base, with 12 bases between them. Written as DNA, the CDR3 is TGTGCCAGCAGTTCCAGCCGGAGAGGCACAGATACGCAGTATTTT. Protein sequence: CASSSSRRGTDTQYF.

The V call is TRBV21-1, the J call TRBJ1-6. TRBV21-1 is a pseudogene locus. The CDR3 covers 17 residues. The CDR3 is CASSKVEKGRANSPLHF. CDR3 sequence (DNA): TGTGCCAGCAGCAAAGTCGAGAAGGGAAGGGCGAATTCACCCCTCCACTTT.

The chain links TRBV7-2 to TRBJ1-5, with D possibly being TRBD1 (5 bases). Per the germline V gene, CDR1 is SGHTA and CDR2 is FQGNSA. This CDR3 has 15 residues. Deletions cut 7 bases from V and 7 bases from J, with 20 bases between. The CDR3 DNA reads as TGTGCCAGCAACCTTAACCAGGGCCCGGGGCAGCCCCAGCATTTT. It codes for CASNLNQGPGQPQHF.

This chain connects TRBV10-3 to TRBJ2-3; possible D gene TRBD2, 7 bases. Germline CDR1 and CDR2: ENHRY and SYGVKD. This CDR3 spans 14 amino acids. Trimming cost V 8 bases and J 4 bases, with 16 bases left between them. The CDR3 region has the DNA TGTGCCATCGCCCGGGGGGCGACTTCAGATACGCAGTATTTT. Translation: CAIARGATSDTQYF.

The chain is built from TRBV7-2 and TRBJ1-2; D is uncertain. Germline V gives CDR1 SGHTA, CDR2 FQGNSA. There are 14 residues in the CDR3. Trimming took 1 base from V and 0 from J, leaving 6 bases between them. The CDR3 is CASSLGWTNYGYTF. CDR3 bases: TGTGCCAGCAGCTTAGGCTGGACTAACTATGGCTACACCTTC.

The gene calls are TRBV6-4 and TRBJ2-7; 11 nucleotides agree with TRBD2. J was trimmed by 3 bases and V by 6 bases; bases with no gene match: 7. Germline values: CDR1 MRHNA, CDR2 SNTAGT. The CDR3 covers 15 residues. CDR3 nucleotides: TGTGCCAGCAGGCCGGGACTAGCGGAAATCTACGAGCAGTACTTC. This encodes CASRPGLAEIYEQYF.

Details on this clone: Other DNA sequences in this sample translate to the same CDR3. The rearrangement uses TRBV4-3 and TRBJ1-1; D not certain. CDR3 length: 13 residues. Germline V gene sequence: CDR1 LGHNA, CDR2 YSLEER. Trimming cost V 0 bases and J 2 bases, with 4 bases left between them. CDR3 protein: CASSQDRNTEAFF. Written as DNA, the CDR3 is TGCGCCAGCAGCCAAGATCGTAACACTGAAGCTTTCTTT.

This sequence joins TRBV20-1 and TRBJ2-5; 8 nucleotides align to TRBD2. This CDR3 is built from 14 residues. Germline V gene data show CDR1 as DFQATT and CDR2 as SNEGSKA (reference sequence). The V and J ends lost 3 bases and 4 bases, in that order; junction bases with no gene match: 7. This chain's CDR3 is CSASISGRGETQYF. Here the CDR3 DNA reads TGCAGTGCTAGTATCAGCGGGAGAGGAGAGACCCAGTACTTC.

The sample holds one count of this clone. V is TRBV19 and J is TRBJ1-2; 10 bases map to TRBD1. The junction had 0 bases not matched to a gene; V was cut back by 1 base and J by 4 bases. This CDR3 spans 14 amino acids. Looked up from germline, CDR1 is LNHDA and CDR2 is SQIVND (reference sequence). The CDR3 bases are TGTGCCAGTAGTATAGGGACAGGGGGCTATGGCTACACCTTC. It yields the protein CASSIGTGGYGYTF. Together with reference TRBV19 and TRBJ1-2, the CDR3 gives the full variable domain: DGGITQSPKYLFRKEGQNVTLSCEQNLNHDAMYWYRQDPGQGLRLIYYSQIVNDFQKGDIAEGYSVSREKKESFPLTVTSAQKNPTAFYLCASSIGTGGYGYTFGSGTRLTVV.

The gene calls are TRBV2 and TRBJ1-2; 8 nucleotides match TRBD1. J was trimmed by 5 bases and V by 8 bases; bases with no gene match: 10. This CDR3 comprises 14 residues. Germline V gene lookup returns CDR1 SNHLY and CDR2 FYNNEI. CDR3 sequence (DNA): TGTGCCAGCCCGTTTGGGACAGGCGATTATGGCTACACCTTC. It translates to CASPFGTGDYGYTF.

This rearrangement joins TRBV7-2 to TRBJ2-3; 8 nucleotides match TRBD2. This CDR3 is 16 amino acids long. V was pared by 1 base and J by 2 bases, with 5 bases of the junction left unmatched. Germline V lookup: CDR1 SGHTA, CDR2 FQGNSA. The CDR3 here is CASSLGTGGFTDTQYF. The CDR3 DNA sequence: TGTGCCAGCAGCTTAGGGACGGGAGGGTTCACAGATACGCAGTATTTT.

The genes are TRBV4-2 and TRBJ2-3, with 8 bases that match TRBD2. Trimming cost V 0 bases and J 4 bases; bases outside gene matches: 9. Germline V gene data show CDR1 as LGHNA and CDR2 as YNFKEQ. This CDR3 spans 17 amino acids. This CDR3 is CASSQEGPGGNADTQYF. The CDR3, as DNA: TGTGCCAGCAGCCAAGAAGGTCCGGGGGGGAACGCAGATACGCAGTATTTT.

This rearrangement joins TRBV7-2 to TRBJ2-2, with D perhaps TRBD2 (6 bases). V lost 5 bases to trimming and J lost 1 base, with 14 bases between them. This CDR3 has 16 amino acids. Germline CDR1 is SGHTA and CDR2 is FQGNSA. Here the CDR3 reads CASSARPRGNTGELFF. CDR3 nucleotide sequence: TGTGCCAGCAGCGCCCGCCCGCGGGGGAACACCGGGGAGCTGTTTTTT.